The 8 T cell receptor beta chains listed next were all sequenced from one sample in a study of post-analysis software for immune sequencing data. Study-wide points: TRBV5-6, TRBV5-1 and TRBV20-1 were among roughly 5 TRBV segments more frequent in patients than controls.

TCR beta cDNA libraries included unique molecular identifiers. In TCRdb, the PCR reads were re-called with MiXCR into one record per CDR3 protein. The sample records approximately 690,000 distinct CDR3 sequences, around 60% being singletons. No antigen has been identified for these receptors. Sequenced input: blood. The receptors were sampled from a girl aged 2 to 10 with multiple sclerosis.

The chain couples TRBV5-1 to TRBJ2-7, with a weak D call TRBD1 (6 bases). This CDR3 region has 15 residues. Germline V gives CDR1 SGHRS, CDR2 YFSETQ. Trimming cost V 0 bases and J 2 bases, with 12 bases left between them. CDR3 amino acids: CASSLAQGLTYEQYF. The DNA for the CDR3 is TGCGCCAGCAGCTTGGCCCAGGGGCTGACCTACGAGCAGTACTTC.

CDR3 loop: CSARARLAGEDGQFF. In nucleotides, the CDR3 is TGCAGTGCTAGAGCCCGACTAGCGGGAGAGGATGGGCAGTTCTTC. V is TRBV20-1 and J is TRBJ2-1; 12 bases map to TRBD2. The CDR3 totals 15 residues. V dropped 1 base and J dropped 12; count of bases not matched to a gene: 10. From germline, CDR1 is DFQATT and CDR2 SNEGSKA (reference sequence).

The J gene is TRBJ2-7, the V gene TRBV6-1; 8 bases match TRBD1. Trimming removed 2 bases from V and 1 base from J; junction bases left unmatched: 7. The germline V gene has CDR1 MNHNS and CDR2 SASEGT. This CDR3 contains 16 residues. This CDR3 reads CASSENPRDRSYEQYF. The CDR3 region has the DNA TGTGCCAGCAGTGAAAATCCCCGGGACAGGTCCTACGAGCAGTACTTC.

CDR3 residues: CASSLTQGGNTEAFF. The CDR3 coding sequence is TGCGCCAGCAGCTTGACTCAGGGGGGGAACACTGAAGCTTTCTTT. This sequence joins TRBV5-1 and TRBJ1-1; 7 positions match TRBD1. Germline CDR1 reads SGHRS; CDR2 reads YFSETQ. The CDR3 sequence is 15 residues long. After removal of 1 base from V and 1 base from J, the junction contained 4 bases not matched to a gene.

The rearrangement joins TRBV7-8 to TRBJ2-1; possibly TRBD2 for D (5 bases). V lost 4 bases to trimming and J lost 0 bases, with 13 bases between them. CDR1 SGHVS and CDR2 FQNEAQ come from the germline V gene. The CDR3 runs to 16 residues. The CDR3 reads CASSSRAPDSYNEQFF. The CDR3, as DNA: TGTGCCAGCAGCTCGAGGGCCCCCGACTCCTACAATGAGCAGTTCTTC.

The genes are TRBV7-6 and TRBJ1-1, with no clear D. V was trimmed by 3 bases and J by 0 bases, leaving 17 bases between them. CDR3 size: 17 residues. Germline V gene data show CDR1 as SGHVS and CDR2 as FNYEAQ. The CDR3: CASSFGSYYPMNTEAFF. The CDR3 nucleotides are TGTGCCAGCAGCTTCGGCTCGTACTACCCCATGAACACTGAAGCTTTCTTT.

The genes are TRBV7-8 and TRBJ2-3; the D is unclear. Between the trimmed V and J ends, which lost 5 bases and 0 bases, there was a span of 9 bases. Germline CDR1 SGHVS, CDR2 FQNEAQ. This CDR3 has 14 amino acids. Here the CDR3 reads CASSRVPSTDTQYF. DNA for the CDR3: TGTGCCAGCAGCAGAGTCCCCAGCACAGATACGCAGTATTTT.

The table lists this clonotype with a few counts. The chain recombines TRBV6-2 or TRBV6-3 with TRBJ2-1; TRBD2 matches at 8 bases. CDR1 is MNHEY and CDR2 is SVGEGT in the germline V gene. The junction had 9 bases not matched to a gene; V was cut back by 2 bases and J by 9 bases. CDR3 length: 15 amino acids. The CDR3 nucleotides are TGTGCCAGCAGTTACCGAGGGACTAGAGCGCCTGAGCAGTTCTTC. It encodes CASSYRGTRAPEQFF.